The rows below give T cell receptor beta chains drawn from one sample of a study of T cells in Graves' hyperthyroidism and ophthalmopathy. TCRdb called the multiplex PCR reads again in MiXCR, with one record for every CDR3 protein. The sample consists of 450,000 to 650,000 distinct CDR3 sequences, approximately 17% of them appearing once. Sequencing used blood. These receptors all stem from a woman younger than 30 with Graves' ophthalmopathy. The CDR3 runs from the conserved cysteine through the conserved F or W. Each record gives: CDR3 DNA, CDR3 protein, D gene, clone size, J gene, V gene. The D gene is left open where the match is weak. Clone sizes are given selectively: once, few, many, or a class where the clone is expanded.

CDR3 DNA: TGCAGTGCTGAGGGGTTTAGGGCCACAGATACGCAGTATTTT; CDR3 protein: CSAEGFRATDTQYF; D gene: .; clone size: .; J gene: TRBJ2-3; V gene: TRBV20-1
CDR3 DNA: TGCAGTGCTAAAATTACCAGCTATAGCAATCAGCCCCAGCATTTT; CDR3 protein: CSAKITSYSNQPQHF; D gene: .; clone size: once; J gene: TRBJ1-5; V gene: TRBV20-1
CDR3 DNA: TGTGCCAGCAGCGTAGGACAGGGGAGAGAGACCCAGTACTTC; CDR3 protein: CASSVGQGRETQYF; D gene: TRBD1; clone size: .; J gene: TRBJ2-5; V gene: TRBV7-3
CDR3 DNA: TGTGCCAGCAGTGAGGGTTCAGTTACGCAGTATTTT; CDR3 protein: CASSEGSVTQYF; D gene: .; clone size: many; J gene: TRBJ2-3; V gene: TRBV2
CDR3 DNA: TGTGCCAGCACTGAAGGGGGGGCCTATGGAAACACCATATATTTT; CDR3 protein: CASTEGGAYGNTIYF; D gene: .; clone size: .; J gene: TRBJ1-3; V gene: TRBV6-1
CDR3 DNA: TGTGCCAGCGTAAGAGGGGTCGGCAATGAGCAGTTCTTC; CDR3 protein: CASVRGVGNEQFF; D gene: .; clone size: many; J gene: TRBJ2-1; V gene: TRBV7-2
CDR3 DNA: TGCGCCAGCAGCTTGGTGACAGGGAGCGGCTACACCTTC; CDR3 protein: CASSLVTGSGYTF; D gene: TRBD1; clone size: .; J gene: TRBJ1-2; V gene: TRBV5-1
CDR3 DNA: TGTGCCAGCAGCCTTACCACCCGCCGCGGGCGGGAGTTTACAGATACGCAGTATTTT; CDR3 protein: CASSLTTRRGREFTDTQYF; D gene: TRBD2; clone size: .; J gene: TRBJ2-3; V gene: TRBV13
CDR3 DNA: TGTGCCAGCAGTTTATGGGTTCGGGTAAATCTGGGGAACAATGAGCAGTTCTTC; CDR3 protein: CASSLWVRVNLGNNEQFF; D gene: .; clone size: many; J gene: TRBJ2-1; V gene: TRBV28
CDR3 DNA: TGTGCCAGCAGCTTTAGGACAGGGGGCGTCGATGAGCAGTTCTTC; CDR3 protein: CASSFRTGGVDEQFF; D gene: TRBD1; clone size: many; J gene: TRBJ2-1; V gene: TRBV7-6
CDR3 DNA: TGTGCCACGGGCAGCCCGTTGAGCTCCTACAATGAGCAGTTCTTC; CDR3 protein: CATGSPLSSYNEQFF; D gene: .; clone size: .; J gene: TRBJ2-1; V gene: TRBV10-3
CDR3 DNA: TGTGCCAGCAACTTCGGGGGGCAGAACTTGAACACTGAAGCTTTCTTT; CDR3 protein: CASNFGGQNLNTEAFF; D gene: .; clone size: .; J gene: TRBJ1-1; V gene: TRBV2
CDR3 DNA: TGTGCCAGCAGCTTAGCGTCGGGACAGGGGGCCACTGAAGCTTTCTTT; CDR3 protein: CASSLASGQGATEAFF; D gene: TRBD1; clone size: many; J gene: TRBJ1-1; V gene: TRBV7-9
CDR3 DNA: TGTGCCACCCAGGCCTCTGGGGCCAACGTCCTGACTTTC; CDR3 protein: CATQASGANVLTF; D gene: .; clone size: .; J gene: TRBJ2-6; V gene: TRBV27
CDR3 DNA: TGTGCCAGCAGCCAAGATCCTGGAGCGGGAGGCACAGATACGCAGTATTTT; CDR3 protein: CASSQDPGAGGTDTQYF; D gene: TRBD2; clone size: many; J gene: TRBJ2-3; V gene: TRBV4-2
CDR3 DNA: TGTGCCAGCAGTCCCACAGGGTGGGAAGAGACCCAGTACTTC; CDR3 protein: CASSPTGWEETQYF; D gene: .; clone size: many; J gene: TRBJ2-5; V gene: TRBV28
CDR3 DNA: TGCGCCAGCAGCCAAGAGACAAGAGCCTACGAGCAGTACTTC; CDR3 protein: CASSQETRAYEQYF; D gene: .; clone size: few; J gene: TRBJ2-7; V gene: TRBV4-3
CDR3 DNA: TGTGCCAGCAGCCCCCGGGACAGGGCGAACACTGAAGCTTTCTTT; CDR3 protein: CASSPRDRANTEAFF; D gene: TRBD1; clone size: many; J gene: TRBJ1-1; V gene: TRBV12-3/TRBV12-4
CDR3 DNA: TGTGCCAGCAGTATAGGGACAGGGACTAATGAAAAACTGTTTTTT; CDR3 protein: CASSIGTGTNEKLFF; D gene: TRBD1; clone size: many; J gene: TRBJ1-4; V gene: TRBV28
CDR3 DNA: TGTGCCAGCAGGGAGGGCTACATGAACACTGAAGCTTTCTTT; CDR3 protein: CASREGYMNTEAFF; D gene: .; clone size: .; J gene: TRBJ1-1; V gene: TRBV2
CDR3 DNA: TGTGCCAGCAGCGTAGCAGAGGATAATTCACCCCTCCACTTT; CDR3 protein: CASSVAEDNSPLHF; D gene: .; clone size: .; J gene: TRBJ1-6; V gene: TRBV9
CDR3 DNA: TGCAGTGCTAGAGATTGGAGGGAGGGCCCTTACGAGCAGTACTTC; CDR3 protein: CSARDWREGPYEQYF; D gene: TRBD2; clone size: .; J gene: TRBJ2-7; V gene: TRBV20-1
CDR3 DNA: TGTGCCAGCAGTTCGGACACGGGCACTGAAGCTTTCTTT; CDR3 protein: CASSSDTGTEAFF; D gene: .; clone size: .; J gene: TRBJ1-1; V gene: TRBV6-5
CDR3 DNA: TGCAGTGCTAGAGTAGGGCCGGGCGATGGCTACACCTTC; CDR3 protein: CSARVGPGDGYTF; D gene: .; clone size: .; J gene: TRBJ1-2; V gene: TRBV20-1
CDR3 DNA: TGCGCCAGCAGCTTAGCGGGGGGCCCGCCCCTAGACGAGCAGTACTTC; CDR3 protein: CASSLAGGPPLDEQYF; D gene: TRBD2; clone size: .; J gene: TRBJ2-7; V gene: TRBV5-1
CDR3 DNA: TGCGCCAGCAGCTTGAGGACAGGGGCCTACAATGAGCAGTTCTTC; CDR3 protein: CASSLRTGAYNEQFF; D gene: TRBD1; clone size: few; J gene: TRBJ2-1; V gene: TRBV5-1
CDR3 DNA: TGTGCCAGCAGTTTAGAAGACGGACAGGGAAGGGATGAGCAGTTCTTC; CDR3 protein: CASSLEDGQGRDEQFF; D gene: TRBD1; clone size: many; J gene: TRBJ2-1; V gene: TRBV28
CDR3 DNA: TGTGCCTGGAGTGTACGCCACGGGGCTTTCTTT; CDR3 protein: CAWSVRHGAFF; D gene: .; clone size: many; J gene: TRBJ1-1; V gene: TRBV30
CDR3 DNA: TGTGCCAGCAGCCCCGACGGCACCTCTGGGGCCAACGTCCTGACTTTC; CDR3 protein: CASSPDGTSGANVLTF; D gene: .; clone size: .; J gene: TRBJ2-6; V gene: TRBV3-1
CDR3 DNA: TGTGCCAGCAGCTCGGGAGGGGAGGCGGATGAGCAGTTCTTC; CDR3 protein: CASSSGGEADEQFF; D gene: TRBD2; clone size: many; J gene: TRBJ2-1; V gene: TRBV6-2/TRBV6-3
CDR3 DNA: TGTGCCAGCAGCTACCGAGCTAGCGGGGCCTCCGGGAGCTCCTACAATGAGCAGTTCTTC; CDR3 protein: CASSYRASGASGSSYNEQFF; D gene: TRBD2; clone size: many; J gene: TRBJ2-1; V gene: TRBV7-8
CDR3 DNA: TGTGCCAGCAGTGTGGGGACTGGCTACGAGCAGTACTTC; CDR3 protein: CASSVGTGYEQYF; D gene: .; clone size: many; J gene: TRBJ2-7; V gene: TRBV6-4
CDR3 DNA: TGTGCCAGCGGAGACAGACCCCTCGCCGAGCAGTACTTC; CDR3 protein: CASGDRPLAEQYF; D gene: .; clone size: few; J gene: TRBJ2-7; V gene: TRBV28
CDR3 DNA: TGCGCCAGCAGCCAACTAGCGGGAGACGCAGATACGCAGTATTTT; CDR3 protein: CASSQLAGDADTQYF; D gene: TRBD2; clone size: many; J gene: TRBJ2-3; V gene: TRBV5-1
CDR3 DNA: TGTGCCAGCAGGAGGGAAGGGTCTGAGCAGTTCTTC; CDR3 protein: CASRREGSEQFF; D gene: .; clone size: many; J gene: TRBJ2-1; V gene: TRBV2
CDR3 DNA: TGTGCCAGTAGTATCCTGGACAGGGGGAACAATCAGCCCCAGCATTTT; CDR3 protein: CASSILDRGNNQPQHF; D gene: TRBD1; clone size: .; J gene: TRBJ1-5; V gene: TRBV19
CDR3 DNA: TGTGCCAGCAGCCCCGGGACTAGGGGAGACAATGAGCAGTTCTTC; CDR3 protein: CASSPGTRGDNEQFF; D gene: TRBD2; clone size: many; J gene: TRBJ2-1; V gene: TRBV7-9
CDR3 DNA: TGTGCCAGCAGTCCGGAGGGGACAGACAACACTGAAGCTTTCTTT; CDR3 protein: CASSPEGTDNTEAFF; D gene: TRBD1; clone size: few; J gene: TRBJ1-1; V gene: TRBV6-1
CDR3 DNA: TGCAGTGCTCGGGACAGGTCTAGCACAGATACGCAGTATTTT; CDR3 protein: CSARDRSSTDTQYF; D gene: TRBD1; clone size: many; J gene: TRBJ2-3; V gene: TRBV20-1
CDR3 DNA: TGTGCCAGCAGTTTACCACAGGGTTTGAAGACCCAGTACTTC; CDR3 protein: CASSLPQGLKTQYF; D gene: .; clone size: .; J gene: TRBJ2-5; V gene: TRBV28